What follows are 4 T cell receptor beta chains derived from one specimen sequenced in a study. One entry per CDR3 protein, called by TCRdb with MiXCR from the 5' RACE reads. The sample includes approximately 40,000 distinct CDR3 sequences, roughly 31% seen only once; the top ten take approximately 4.1%. Sequences were obtained from tumor-infiltrating memory CD4+ T cells sorted from the breast tumor. As for subset: memory CD4+ T cells, CD4+CD45RO+CD25-. The source of these receptors is a female donor with breast cancer.

The chain couples TRBV28 to TRBJ2-3; 8 bases are a match to TRBD2. The J segment lost 2 bases and the V segment lost 5 bases, leaving 3 bases of the junction unmatched. From germline, CDR1 is MDHEN and CDR2 SYDVKM. The CDR3 extends over 14 amino acids. The CDR3 sequence: CASSSGSHTDTQYF. The DNA for the CDR3 is TGTGCCAGCAGTAGCGGGAGCCACACAGATACGCAGTATTTT.

This rearrangement joins TRBV15 to TRBJ2-2, with D perhaps matching TRBD2 (6 bases). The CDR3 runs 15 residues. Per germline, CDR1 LNHNV and CDR2 YYDKDF (reference sequence). V was trimmed by 1 base and J by 4 bases, leaving 10 bases between them. Here the CDR3 DNA reads TGTGCCACCAGCAGAGCAGTGGGGGGCACCGGGGAGCTGTTTTTT. Its protein is CATSRAVGGTGELFF. Using reference TRBV15 and TRBJ2-2 for the parts outside the CDR3, the full variable domain is DAMVIQNPRYQVTQFGKPVTLSCSQTLNHNVMYWYQQKSSQAPKLLFHYYDKDFNNEADTPDNFQSRRPNTSFCFLDIRSPGLGDTAMYLCATSRAVGGTGELFFGEGSRLTVL.

This sequence joins TRBV6-2 or TRBV6-3 and TRBJ2-1, with 7 bases matching TRBD2. The CDR3 loop spans 14 amino acids. V shed 7 bases and J 5 bases; nucleotides not matched to a gene: 8. Germline-derived CDR1 and CDR2 are MNHEY and SVGEGT. The CDR3 region is CASMRDYYNNEQFF. CDR3 bases: TGTGCCAGCATGAGGGACTATTATAACAATGAGCAGTTCTTC.

This chain links TRBV28 with TRBJ2-1; TRBD2 matches at 13 bases. The germline V gene has CDR1 MDHEN and CDR2 SYDVKM. J lost 3 bases, V lost 6 bases, and 5 bases had no gene match. The CDR3 contains 16 residues. The chain's CDR3 is CASRLRTSGSYNEQFF. The CDR3 region has the DNA TGTGCCAGCAGGCTCCGGACTAGCGGGAGCTACAATGAGCAGTTCTTC.